The 28 T cell receptor beta chains listed next were all sequenced from one sample in a study of PD-L1 blockade in urothelial cancer. The time point was: pretreatment peripheral blood. Here immunoSEQ multiplex PCR was the method, and the copy in TCRdb shows in-frame clones only, minus some. The table lists 87,000 or so clones, about four fifths of them singletons. Sequenced material: PBMCs, taken around atezolizumab (anti-PD-L1) treatment. The receptors stem from a man aged 55 to 70 with urothelial cancer.

The chain links TRBV7-2 to TRBJ2-1, with TRBD2 matching 7 bases. Germline V CDR1 and CDR2: SGHTA, FQGNSA. The CDR3 has 15 residues. The J segment lost 3 bases and the V segment lost 3 bases, leaving 5 bases of the junction unmatched. CDR3 loop: CASSFGRGSYNEQFF. Written as DNA, the CDR3 is TGTGCCAGCAGCTTCGGGCGGGGGAGCTACAATGAGCAGTTCTTC.

The chain combines TRBV4-3 with TRBJ2-3, with 10 bases fitting TRBD1. This CDR3 is built from 15 residues. Unmatched junction bases numbered 5, after V lost 3 bases and J lost 5 bases. Germline assignment: CDR1 LGHNA and CDR2 YSLEER. Here the CDR3 DNA reads TGCGCCAGCAGCCAGTCGGGACAGGGGATAGATACGCAGTATTTT. As protein: CASSQSGQGIDTQYF.

Here the CDR3 reads CASSADRSIGNTIYF. The CDR3 bases are TGTGCCAGCAGTGCCGACAGGAGCATTGGAAACACCATATATTTT. The V gene is TRBV2, the J gene TRBJ1-3, with D possibly being TRBD1 (6 bases). The germline gives CDR1 SNHLY, CDR2 FYNNEI. This CDR3 region has 15 residues. The V and J ends lost 4 bases and 3 bases respectively, with 13 bases between them.

This clone showed up just once. The rearrangement links TRBV7-2 to TRBJ2-1, with 8 bases aligning to TRBD2. This CDR3 contains 16 residues. Germline V gene lookup returns CDR1 SGHTA and CDR2 FQGNSA. After removal of 5 bases from V and 5 bases from J, the junction contained 11 bases not matched to a gene. The CDR3 DNA reads TGTGCCAGCAGCCCGGGGGGTAGCGGGATTAACAATGAGCAGTTCTTC. The encoded protein is CASSPGGSGINNEQFF. Combining the CDR3 with reference TRBV7-2 and TRBJ2-1 gives the whole variable domain GAGVSQSPSNKVTEKGKDVELRCDPISGHTALYWYRQSLGQGLEFLIYFQGNSAPDKSGLPSDRFSAERTGGSVSTLTIQRTQQEDSAVYLCASSPGGSGINNEQFFGPGTRLTVL.

As concerns this clone: The junction departs from germline at one end; a sequencing error may be responsible. The chain recombines TRBV4-1 with TRBJ1-3; D unclear. Germline CDR1 is MGHRA and CDR2 is YSYEKL. The CDR3 has 13 amino acids. CDR3 amino acids: CASSQDYGATIYF. CDR3 nucleotide sequence: TGCGCCAGCAGTCAAGACTATGGAGCCACCATATATTTT.

The chain couples TRBV5-6 to TRBJ2-7; 7 positions agree with TRBD1. CDR3 length equals 13 residues. V was clipped by 7 bases and J by 5 bases; unmatched bases: 9. The germline V gene has CDR1 SGHDT and CDR2 YYEEEE. CDR3 protein: CASAPFDRDEQYF. CDR3 sequence (DNA): TGTGCCAGCGCCCCCTTCGACAGGGACGAGCAGTACTTC. The full variable domain, in which reference TRBV5-6 and TRBJ2-7 provide the parts outside the CDR3, is DAGVTQSPTHLIKTRGQQVTLRCSPKSGHDTVSWYQQALGQGPQFIFQYYEEEERQRGNFPDRFSGHQFPNYSSELNVNALLLGDSALYLCASAPFDRDEQYFGPGTRLTVT.

The chain joins TRBV19 to TRBJ2-7; TRBD2 matches at 8 bases. With V trimmed by 6 bases and J by 0 bases, 7 bases remained unmatched. Germline loops: CDR1 LNHDA, CDR2 SQIVND (reference sequence). The CDR3 spans 15 residues. For the CDR3, the DNA is TGTGCCAGTAGGCTTACTAGCGGAAGCTCCTACGAGCAGTACTTC. Amino acids: CASRLTSGSSYEQYF.

The CDR3 nucleotides are TGTGCCAGCAGCTTAGTTAGCCGGGGGGGCTATGAGACCCAGTACTTC. This sequence encodes CASSLVSRGGYETQYF. The chain links TRBV7-9 to TRBJ2-5, with 8 bases matching TRBD2. This CDR3 spans 16 amino acids. V shed 1 base, J shed 5 bases, and the junction held 9 bases outside the gene matches. Germline loops: CDR1 SEHNR, CDR2 FQNEAQ (reference sequence).

The chain uses TRBV7-2 and TRBJ2-3; TRBD2 aligns across 7 bases. V trimming: 4 bases; J trimming: 3 bases; junction bases outside the gene matches: 7. The length of the CDR3 is 15 residues. Germline V gene data show CDR1 as SGHTA and CDR2 as FQGNSA. The CDR3 nucleotides read TGTGCCAGCAGCTCTTTAGCGGGTAGGACAGATACGCAGTATTTT. Amino acids: CASSSLAGRTDTQYF. The whole variable domain, remainder taken from reference TRBV7-2 and TRBJ2-3, is GAGVSQSPSNKVTEKGKDVELRCDPISGHTALYWYRQSLGQGLEFLIYFQGNSAPDKSGLPSDRFSAERTGGSVSTLTIQRTQQEDSAVYLCASSSLAGRTDTQYFGPGTRLTVL.

The chain couples TRBV19 to TRBJ1-1; D is ambiguous. Trimming removed 9 bases from V and 1 base from J, with 15 bases in between. Germline assignment: CDR1 LNHDA and CDR2 SQIVND (reference sequence). This CDR3 is 14 amino acids long. The CDR3 region is CASFTGWGNTEAFF. The CDR3 bases are TGTGCCAGCTTCACGGGGTGGGGGAACACTGAAGCTTTCTTT.

The chain links TRBV2 to TRBJ1-5; D is ambiguous. Germline V lookup: CDR1 SNHLY, CDR2 FYNNEI. This CDR3 has 13 amino acids. Trimming removed 3 bases at V and 3 bases at J, with 6 bases between. CDR3: CASSEFLNQPQHF. CDR3 nucleotides: TGTGCCAGCAGTGAGTTCCTCAATCAGCCCCAGCATTTT.

This clone was recorded a few times. The chain employs TRBV19 and TRBJ2-1, with 11 bases lining up with TRBD2. There are 16 residues in the CDR3. The J segment lost 5 bases and the V segment lost 6 bases, leaving 9 bases of the junction unmatched. The V gene's germline CDR1 is LNHDA and CDR2 SQIVND (reference sequence). This chain's CDR3 is CASRLGTSGYHNEQFF. For the CDR3, the DNA is TGTGCCAGTAGGCTCGGGACTAGCGGATATCACAATGAGCAGTTCTTC.

The chain combines TRBV7-9 with TRBJ2-7; TRBD2 might be the D (5 bases). This CDR3 is built from 13 residues. Germline V gene sequence: CDR1 SEHNR, CDR2 FQNEAQ (reference sequence). The V end lost 0 bases, the J end lost 7 bases, and 10 bases lay between the germline ends. The CDR3 nucleotides read TGTGCCAGCAGCTTAGCGGGAGATTTTGAGCAGTACTTC. It translates to CASSLAGDFEQYF.

The rearrangement joins TRBV19 to TRBJ2-5; 8 nucleotides align to TRBD1. The CDR3 runs 15 residues. Per the germline V gene, CDR1 is LNHDA and CDR2 is SQIVND (reference sequence). The junction had 5 bases not matched to a gene; V was cut back by 3 bases and J by 2 bases. In nucleotides, the CDR3 is TGTGCCAGTAGTATTAGCAGGGGGCGTCAAGAGACCCAGTACTTC. This gives the protein CASSISRGRQETQYF.

This clone was counted a single time. CDR3 bases: TGTGCCAGCAGCCTCCTAGCGGGAGGCCCCACCGGGGAGCTGTTTTTT. It codes for CASSLLAGGPTGELFF. V and J are TRBV5-6 and TRBJ2-2; TRBD2 matches 11 bases. The CDR3 totals 16 residues. V shed 4 bases and J 4 bases; nucleotides not matched to a gene: 6. Germline lookup yields CDR1 SGHDT and CDR2 YYEEEE.

V and J are TRBV6-1 and TRBJ1-4; 11 nucleotides line up with TRBD1. This CDR3 comprises 15 residues. The J segment lost 10 bases and the V segment lost 1 base, leaving 5 bases of the junction unmatched. Germline CDR1 MNHNS, CDR2 SASEGT. The CDR3 here is CASSEGGTGGGKLFF. The DNA for the CDR3 is TGTGCCAGCAGTGAAGGCGGGACAGGGGGTGGAAAACTGTTTTTT.

This chain uses TRBV18 with TRBJ1-3; weak D call: TRBD1 (6 bases). This CDR3 is 15 amino acids long. The germline gives CDR1 KGHSH, CDR2 LQKENI. V lost 1 base and J lost 7, with 14 bases in between. The CDR3: CASSPQQGPGNTIYF. DNA of the CDR3: TGTGCCAGCTCACCACAACAGGGTCCGGGGAACACCATATATTTT.

CDR3 in amino acids: CASSAPRGANTGELFF. The DNA for the CDR3 is TGTGCCAGCTCAGCCCCCCGGGGGGCGAACACCGGGGAGCTGTTTTTT. The chain carries TRBV18 and TRBJ2-2, with 7 bases identical to TRBD2. Trimming at V came to 5 bases and at J to 0 bases, leaving 6 bases not matched to a gene. Germline lookup yields CDR1 KGHSH and CDR2 LQKENI. The CDR3 is made up of 16 amino acids.

The chain combines TRBV19 with TRBJ1-1; D not certain. Germline V gene sequence: CDR1 LNHDA, CDR2 SQIVND (reference sequence). V lost 10 bases and J 1 base, leaving 16 bases between the germline ends. This CDR3 comprises 14 residues. The CDR3 sequence is CATSPRRSNTEAFF. CDR3 DNA sequence: TGTGCCACATCTCCCAGGCGTTCGAACACTGAAGCTTTCTTT.

The chain has TRBV10-3 and TRBJ1-3; D is unclear. V was clipped by 0 bases and J by 0 bases, with 9 bases between them. The germline CDR1 and CDR2 sequences are ENHRY and SYGVKD. This CDR3 spans 16 amino acids. The CDR3 coding sequence is TGTGCCATCAGTGAGTCGAGTCGTTACTCTGGAAACACCATATATTTT. Its protein product is CAISESSRYSGNTIYF.

V and J are TRBV4-1 and TRBJ1-5; D possibly corresponds to TRBD1 (5 bases). Germline-derived CDR1 and CDR2 are MGHRA and YSYEKL. The CDR3 sequence is 15 residues long. The V end lost 3 bases, the J end lost 0 bases, and 9 bases lay between the germline ends. CDR3 bases: TGCGCCAGCAGCCAGACAGAGAATAGCAATCAGCCCCAGCATTTT. Protein product: CASSQTENSNQPQHF.

The chain recombines TRBV12-5 with TRBJ1-3; D is unclear. The germline gives CDR1 LGHNT, CDR2 FRNRAP. The germline V and J ends were trimmed by 3 bases and 0 bases, with 15 bases remaining between them. The CDR3 spans 17 residues. CDR3 protein: CASGFWAAILSGNTIYF. The CDR3 coding sequence is TGTGCTAGTGGTTTCTGGGCAGCTATACTCTCTGGAAACACCATATATTTT.

V is TRBV6-6 and J is TRBJ2-7; D possibly corresponds to TRBD1 (5 bases). CDR1 and CDR2 (germline): MNHNY, SVGAGI (reference sequence). The V and J ends lost 1 base and 0 bases respectively, with 10 bases between them. CDR3 length equals 15 residues. CDR3 loop: CASSYYTDTSYEQYF. The CDR3 DNA reads as TGTGCCAGCAGTTACTACACGGACACCTCCTACGAGCAGTACTTC.

This clone was detected once. The J gene is TRBJ1-5, the V gene TRBV19; 8 nucleotides agree with TRBD1. The CDR3 consists of 16 residues. The germline V gene has CDR1 LNHDA and CDR2 SQIVND (reference sequence). V gave up 4 bases and J gave up 7 bases; unmatched junction bases: 12. The CDR3 loop is CASSTYDRGLRQPQHF. In nucleotides, the CDR3 is TGTGCCAGTAGTACCTACGACAGGGGATTACGCCAGCCCCAGCATTTT.

The chain is built from TRBV27 and TRBJ2-3, with a tentative D call TRBD1 (6 bases). V was cut by 6 bases and J by 3 bases, with 10 bases left in between. CDR3 size: 13 residues. CDR1 and CDR2 from the germline V gene are MNHEY and SMNVEV (reference sequence). CDR3 DNA sequence: TGTGCCAGCAGAGGACAGTCGACAGATACGCAGTATTTT. Translating it yields CASRGQSTDTQYF.

This chain links TRBV6-6 with TRBJ1-1; D is uncertain. The length of the CDR3 is 11 residues. Trimming cost V 6 bases and J 11 bases, with 13 bases left between them. Germline CDR1 and CDR2: MNHNY and SVGAGI (reference sequence). In DNA, the CDR3 is TGTGCCAGCAGGTTGGGGAGTGGGGCTTTCTTT. This codes for CASRLGSGAFF.

V is TRBV4-2 and J is TRBJ2-5, with 13 bases matching TRBD2. The CDR3 spans 18 residues. J was trimmed by 0 bases and V by 5 bases; bases with no gene match: 9. Germline V CDR1 and CDR2: LGHNA, YNFKEQ. The DNA for the CDR3 is TGTGCCAGCAGCACTCGGACTAGCGGGGGCACGTACCAAGAGACCCAGTACTTC. Its translation is CASSTRTSGGTYQETQYF.

This clone was counted a single time. The rearrangement joins TRBV11-2 to TRBJ2-1, with 11 bases identical to TRBD2. The CDR3 is 15 residues long. The V segment lost 3 bases and the J segment 6 bases; nucleotides outside the gene matches: 4. Looked up from germline, CDR1 is SGHAT and CDR2 is FQNNGV. Written as DNA, the CDR3 is TGTGCCAGCAGCTTCCCTAGCGGGAGGACCAATGAGCAGTTCTTC. Translated: CASSFPSGRTNEQFF.